This note documents a single TCR beta chain sequence. The sample is drawn from a study of response to subunit inactivated influenza vaccine. V was trimmed by 1 base and J by 0 bases, leaving 19 bases between them. Germline V lookup: CDR1 WSHSY, CDR2 SAAADI. CDR3 length: 19 residues. TCRdb passed the RT-PCR reads through MiXCR, listing each CDR3 protein once. The repertoire includes 550,000 to 600,000 distinct CDR3 sequences, 10% to 15% of them detected once, and roughly 10% sits in the top ten. The rearrangement uses TRBV10-2 and TRBJ2-1; perhaps TRBD2 as D (5 bases). The clonotype originates from a man in his forties or fifties who received an inactivated influenza vaccine. The source was PBMCs from blood, collected on the day of vaccination. The DNA of the CDR3 is TGCGCCAGCAGTGAGTTCTTTATGGCGAATGGGAGCTCCTACAATGAGCAGTTCTTC. Translation gives CASSEFFMANGSSYNEQFF.